Listed here are 3 T cell receptor beta chains from one sample, sequenced in a study of T cell repertoires in cytomegalovirus infection. TCRdb itself ran the reads through MiXCR, one entry per CDR3 protein. The table has around 450,000 distinct CDR3 sequences, approximately 30% seen once; the top ten hold roughly 15%. The material sequenced was PBMCs. The receptors come from a human donor in good health (CMV status not recorded). Some clones in this sample may be carry-over from other donors' samples.

The V call is TRBV15, the J call TRBJ1-1; D is perhaps TRBD1 (5 bases). In germline, CDR1 is LNHNV, CDR2 YYDKDF (reference sequence). This CDR3 contains 15 residues. Deletions cut 0 bases from V and 0 bases from J, with 8 bases between. CDR3 region: CATSRETAMNTEAFF. CDR3 bases: TGTGCCACCAGCAGAGAGACAGCTATGAACACTGAAGCTTTCTTT.

The rearrangement uses TRBV24-1 and TRBJ2-1; no clear D. In germline, CDR1 is KGHDR, CDR2 SFDVKD. The CDR3 covers 14 residues. Trimming cost V 4 bases and J 6 bases, with 12 bases left between them. The CDR3 reads CATSDQPQSNEQFF. DNA for the CDR3: TGTGCCACCAGTGACCAACCCCAGTCCAATGAGCAGTTCTTC.

This clonotype showed up just a few times. The chain employs TRBV6-2 or TRBV6-3 and TRBJ2-1, with 9 bases lining up with TRBD1. V shed 8 bases and J 8 bases; nucleotides not matched to a gene: 13. The V gene's germline CDR1 is MNHEY and CDR2 SVGEGT. CDR3 length equals 15 residues. The CDR3 reads CASLGGGQGSDEQFF. For the CDR3, the DNA is TGTGCCAGCCTTGGGGGGGGACAGGGCTCCGATGAGCAGTTCTTC.